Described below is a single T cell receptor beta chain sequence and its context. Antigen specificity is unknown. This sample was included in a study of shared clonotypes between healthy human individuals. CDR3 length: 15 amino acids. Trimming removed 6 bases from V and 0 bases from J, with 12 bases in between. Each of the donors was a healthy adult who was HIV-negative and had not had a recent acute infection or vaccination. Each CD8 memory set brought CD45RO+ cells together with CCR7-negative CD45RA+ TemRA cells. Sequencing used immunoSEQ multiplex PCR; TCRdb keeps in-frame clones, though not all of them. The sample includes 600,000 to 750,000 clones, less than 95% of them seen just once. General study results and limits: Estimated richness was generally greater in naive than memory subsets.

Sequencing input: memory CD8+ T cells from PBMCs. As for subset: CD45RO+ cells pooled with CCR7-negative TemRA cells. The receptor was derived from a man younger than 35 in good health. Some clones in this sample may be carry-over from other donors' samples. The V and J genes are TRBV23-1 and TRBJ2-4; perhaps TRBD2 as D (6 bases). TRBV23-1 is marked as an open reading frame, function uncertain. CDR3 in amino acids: CASRREVGAKNIQYF. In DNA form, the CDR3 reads TGCGCCAGCAGAAGGGAGGTTGGAGCCAAAAACATTCAGTACTTC.